This T cell receptor (beta chain) is drawn from a study of patients and donors after allogeneic stem cell transplantation. MiXCR, run by TCRdb on the RT-PCR reads, gives a single entry per CDR3 protein. The profile shows about 150,000 distinct CDR3 sequences, approximately 40% of them singletons. This CDR3 contains 15 residues. The germline gives CDR1 MDHEN, CDR2 SYDVKM. V lost 4 bases and J lost 2; bases outside the gene matches: 6. This chain uses TRBV28 with TRBJ1-1; 8 nucleotides agree with TRBD1. The receptor was derived from a human donor who was either an allogeneic HSCT recipient or a stem cell or donor lymphocyte infusion donor (not recorded which). It is not recorded whose cells these are; they may come from a transplant donor. Material: blood, either unsorted or a sorted T cell fraction (not recorded which). CDR3 protein: CASSSPGQANTEAFF. As DNA, the CDR3 is TGTGCCAGCAGTTCACCGGGACAGGCAAACACTGAAGCTTTCTTT.